These T cell receptor beta chains were read from a single sample in a study of regulatory T cells in long-lasting Graves disease. TCRdb passed the multiplex PCR reads through MiXCR, listing each CDR3 protein once. The table shows hundreds of thousands of distinct CDR3 sequences, with approximately 23% occurring only once. Sequences were derived from peripheral blood mononuclear cells (PBMCs), sampled when the disease was refractory, from a patient treated with antithyroid drugs. These TCRs come from a female donor with Graves disease. Both conserved end residues are part of each CDR3. A D gene is named only where the DNA matches it firmly. Only some rows state a clone size, as once, few, many or a class for expanded clones.

j_call clone_size v_call d_call cdr3_length cdr3_aa cdr3_nt
TRBJ2-5 - TRBV5-4 - 16 CASSPGGGGVWETQYF TGTGCCAGCAGCCCTGGGGGCGGGGGAGTTTGGGAGACCCAGTACTTC
TRBJ2-1 - TRBV5-1 TRBD1 15 CASSFGTGGGNEQFF TGCGCCAGCAGCTTCGGGACAGGGGGCGGGAATGAGCAGTTCTTC
TRBJ1-1 many TRBV29-1 - 14 CSVAAGKGDTEAFF TGCAGCGTTGCGGCAGGGAAGGGTGACACTGAAGCTTTCTTT
TRBJ2-3 - TRBV7-9 - 15 CASSHRESGADTQYF TGTGCCAGCAGCCACAGGGAATCAGGAGCAGATACGCAGTATTTT
TRBJ2-2 - TRBV7-2 - 14 CASSFWTHTGELFF TGTGCCAGCAGCTTCTGGACCCACACCGGGGAGCTGTTTTTT
TRBJ2-7 many TRBV20-1 TRBD2 13 CSARRAGVYEQYF TGCAGTGCTAGAAGGGCGGGAGTGTACGAGCAGTACTTC
TRBJ2-5 few TRBV24-1 - 14 CATSDLNSGETQYF TGTGCCACCAGTGATTTGAACAGCGGAGAGACCCAGTACTTC
TRBJ1-2 few TRBV9 - 12 CASSPPFGGYTF TGTGCCAGCAGCCCCCCGTTCGGTGGCTACACCTTC
TRBJ1-1 few TRBV27 - 13 CASISPVRTEAFF TGTGCCAGCATCTCCCCGGTTCGCACTGAAGCTTTCTTT
TRBJ2-2 - TRBV7-3 - 18 CASSQPRDSQGVTGELFF TGTGCCAGCAGCCAACCTCGGGACTCCCAGGGTGTCACCGGGGAGCTGTTTTTT
TRBJ2-5 - TRBV19 - 15 CASSTLAGVGETQYF TGTGCCAGTAGTACCTTAGCAGGAGTTGGGGAGACCCAGTACTTC
TRBJ2-7 - TRBV6-1 - 13 CASTHRGSYEQYF TGTGCCAGCACCCATCGAGGGTCCTACGAGCAGTACTTC
TRBJ2-1 - TRBV28 TRBD1 14 CASSTTTGGHEQFF TGTGCCAGCAGTACGACCACAGGGGGCCATGAGCAGTTCTTC
TRBJ1-5 many TRBV28 - 15 CASSPLEGVLQPQHF TGTGCCAGCAGTCCTCTAGAAGGGGTATTGCAGCCCCAGCATTTT
TRBJ2-5 - TRBV3-1 - 14 CASSDRQRQETQYF TGTGCCAGCAGCGATCGACAGAGACAAGAGACCCAGTACTTC
TRBJ1-6 - TRBV7-9 TRBD1 17 CASSFPPLGQGNSPLHF TGTGCCAGCAGCTTCCCCCCCCTCGGACAGGGGAATTCACCCCTCCACTTT
TRBJ2-7 many TRBV2 - 16 CASRYPVAGTLYEQYF TGTGCCAGCAGATACCCTGTTGCCGGGACTCTCTACGAGCAGTACTTC
TRBJ2-3 - TRBV6-1 - 14 CASSKLDWGDTQYF TGTGCCAGCAGTAAACTAGATTGGGGAGATACGCAGTATTTT
TRBJ1-5 few TRBV6-1 - 13 CASGDYSNQPQHF TGTGCCAGCGGGGATTATAGCAATCAGCCCCAGCATTTT
TRBJ1-2 many TRBV19 - 14 CASSIDLRLTGYTF TGTGCCAGTAGTATAGATCTACGGCTTACGGGCTACACCTTC
TRBJ2-7 many TRBV13 - 15 CASSLGSQGTYEQYF TGTGCCAGCAGCTTAGGGAGCCAGGGAACCTACGAGCAGTACTTC
TRBJ1-2 many TRBV20-1 - 15 CSARDPRVFNYGYTF TGCAGTGCTAGAGATCCAAGGGTATTTAACTATGGCTACACCTTC
TRBJ1-2 many TRBV6-2/TRBV6-3 - 13 CASSYQGTYGYTF TGTGCCAGCAGTTACCAAGGGACATATGGCTACACCTTC
TRBJ1-2 many TRBV28 - 12 CASSLDRLGYTF TGTGCCAGCAGTTTAGACCGGCTGGGCTACACCTTC
TRBJ2-7 many TRBV12-3/TRBV12-4 TRBD2 14 CASTQTSGLEEQYF TGTGCCAGCACCCAGACTAGCGGATTGGAAGAGCAGTACTTC
TRBJ2-4 - TRBV25-1 TRBD1 13 CASTRGGQNIQYF TGTGCCTCCACCCGAGGGGGCCAAAACATTCAGTACTTC
TRBJ2-2 many TRBV19 - 14 CASNQQKNTGELFF TGTGCCAGTAACCAACAGAAGAACACCGGGGAGCTGTTTTTT
TRBJ1-2 few TRBV18 - 13 CASSAGQGSGYTF TGTGCCAGCTCCGCGGGGCAGGGATCAGGCTACACCTTC
TRBJ2-4 many TRBV6-2/TRBV6-3 - 15 CASTPAGADKNIQYF TGTGCCAGCACCCCCGCGGGCGCCGACAAAAACATTCAGTACTTC
TRBJ2-1 few TRBV29-1 TRBD2 13 CSARTSGGDEQFF TGCAGCGCCCGGACTAGCGGGGGGGACGAGCAGTTCTTC
TRBJ2-7 - TRBV5-6 TRBD2 16 CASSSGPGTRLYEQYF TGTGCCAGCAGTTCGGGCCCCGGGACTAGACTATACGAGCAGTACTTC
TRBJ1-4 few TRBV25-1 TRBD1 16 CASSNRQDRGPEKLFF TGTGCCAGCAGTAACCGTCAGGACAGGGGACCGGAAAAACTGTTTTTT
TRBJ2-4 - TRBV6-2/TRBV6-3 - 16 CASRRDSLLAKNIQYF TGTGCCAGCAGGAGAGACAGTTTACTAGCCAAAAACATTCAGTACTTC
TRBJ2-5 many TRBV6-2/TRBV6-3 - 11 CASSYDETQYF TGTGCCAGCAGTTACGATGAGACCCAGTACTTC
TRBJ2-1 few TRBV2 - 13 CASSEVEGNEQFF TGTGCCAGCAGTGAAGTGGAAGGCAATGAGCAGTTCTTC
TRBJ1-5 - TRBV7-9 - 16 CASTPGPSYSNQPQHF TGTGCCTCTACACCGGGACCGTCGTATAGCAATCAGCCCCAGCATTTT
TRBJ2-5 - TRBV5-1 - 15 CASSLSRGGQETQYF TGCGCCAGCAGCTTAAGTCGGGGCGGTCAAGAGACCCAGTACTTC
TRBJ1-1 few TRBV9 - 12 CASSSRSQEAFF TGTGCCAGCAGCAGCCGGTCCCAGGAAGCTTTCTTT
TRBJ2-7 few TRBV20-1 TRBD2 13 CSAVSGVSYEQYF TGCAGTGCTGTGAGCGGGGTCTCCTACGAGCAGTACTTC
TRBJ1-1 - TRBV4-3 - 13 CASSRGPWTEAFF TGCGCCAGCAGCCGTGGACCGTGGACTGAAGCTTTCTTT
TRBJ1-1 few TRBV30 TRBD1 14 CAWSARQGDTEAFF TGTGCCTGGAGTGCACGACAGGGTGACACTGAAGCTTTCTTT
TRBJ1-3 many TRBV28 - 15 CASSLKGSSGNTIYF TGTGCCAGCAGTTTAAAAGGGAGCTCTGGAAACACCATATATTTT
TRBJ2-5 many TRBV28 TRBD1 13 CASRGQSKETQYF TGTGCCAGTAGGGGACAGAGCAAAGAGACCCAGTACTTC